A selection of T cell receptor beta chains follows, all from one sample in a study of control samples from healthy donors and cancer patients. Some clones are missing from TCRdb's copy, which holds only in-frame ones; the method was immunoSEQ multiplex PCR. The data show 150,000 to 200,000 clones, roughly 91% seen once. Sequencing input: blood. The receptor source for this set is a woman aged 25 to 39 in good health. Each CDR3 is given with its conserved first and last residue. D genes are given only for firm matches. Expanded clones get a size class; other rows say once, few or many, or leave the size out.

v_call	j_call	cdr3_length	clone_size	d_call	cdr3_nt	cdr3_aa
TRBV2	TRBJ2-7	12	.	.	TGTGCCAGCAGTGACAGGGGCAACGAGCAGTACTTC	CASSDRGNEQYF
TRBV7-3	TRBJ2-3	15	.	.	TGTGCCAGCAGCTTAAGGGCTAGCGGCACAGATACGCAGTATTTT	CASSLRASGTDTQYF
TRBV6-1	TRBJ1-1	12	.	.	TGTGCCAGCAGTGAGACAGTCACTGAAGCTTTCTTT	CASSETVTEAFF
TRBV6-7	TRBJ2-7	13	few	.	TGTGCCAACCCCGGCCTGGATACCTACGAGCAGTACTTC	CANPGLDTYEQYF
TRBV29-1	TRBJ2-1	12	.	.	TGCAGCGCGGGACTCCACTACAATGAGCAGTTCTTC	CSAGLHYNEQFF
TRBV7-9	TRBJ1-6	17	.	.	TGTGCCAGCAGCTTAGGAGACTCCAGGAGCTATAATTCACCCCTCCACTTT	CASSLGDSRSYNSPLHF
TRBV10-3	TRBJ1-2	13	once	.	TGTGCCATCAGTGAGGCCGGGGACTATGGCTACACCTTC	CAISEAGDYGYTF
TRBV6-6	TRBJ2-2	14	.	.	TGTGCCAGCAGTTACGGACGGGGCACCGGGGAGCTGTTTTTT	CASSYGRGTGELFF
TRBV12-3/TRBV12-4	TRBJ1-2	12	.	.	TGTGCCAGCAGTTTGTTGGGCTATGGCTACACCTTC	CASSLLGYGYTF
TRBV5-6	TRBJ1-3	15	.	.	TGTGCCAGCAGCTTTACAGGAAGCTCTGGAAACACCATATATTTT	CASSFTGSSGNTIYF
TRBV6-4	TRBJ2-1	15	.	TRBD2	TGTGCCAGCAGCCCCCTAGCGGGGGGGAACAATGAGCAGTTCTTC	CASSPLAGGNNEQFF
TRBV11-2	TRBJ1-3	15	.	TRBD1	TGTGCCAGCAGCTTAGAGACAGGGGCTGGAAACACCATATATTTT	CASSLETGAGNTIYF
TRBV5-4	TRBJ2-5	15	once	.	TGTGCCAGCAGCTTGGGGGTCCGCAGTGAAGAGACCCAGTACTTC	CASSLGVRSEETQYF
TRBV4-3	TRBJ2-3	14	.	.	TGCGCCAGCAGCCAAGGAGGAAGCACAGATACGCAGTATTTT	CASSQGGSTDTQYF
TRBV12-5	TRBJ1-2	16	.	TRBD1	TGTGCTAGTGGTTTGCCGACGGGACAGGCCCACTATGGCTACACCTTC	CASGLPTGQAHYGYTF
TRBV24-1	TRBJ1-5	15	.	.	TGTGCCACCAGTGATGGGCAGGCGAGCAATCAGCCCCAGCATTTT	CATSDGQASNQPQHF
TRBV7-9	TRBJ1-2	12	.	TRBD1	TGTGCCAGCAGCAGGACAGGGTATGGCTACACCTTC	CASSRTGYGYTF
TRBV7-8	TRBJ2-7	14	.	.	TGTGCCAGCAGCCCGTGGGTTCGGACCTACGAGCAGTACTTC	CASSPWVRTYEQYF
TRBV11-3	TRBJ1-1	14	.	.	TGTGCCAGCTCCTTCGGGGGAGCGAACACTGAAGCTTTCTTT	CASSFGGANTEAFF
TRBV15	TRBJ1-4	14	.	TRBD1	TGTGCCACCAGCTGGGGACAGGAGAATGAAAAACTGTTTTTT	CATSWGQENEKLFF
TRBV25-1	TRBJ2-7	13	.	.	TGTGCCAGCAGTGAGGTGAGCTCCTACGAGCAGTACTTC	CASSEVSSYEQYF
TRBV11-2	TRBJ1-1	15	.	.	TGTGCCAGCAGCTTAGTCCGAGGACGGACGACTGAAGCTTTCTTT	CASSLVRGRTTEAFF
TRBV10-2	TRBJ2-7	16	once	TRBD1	TGCGCCAGCAGTGAGTCGAGTTGGACAGGGGTAAGGGAGCAGTACTTC	CASSESSWTGVREQYF
TRBV23-1	TRBJ2-7	15	once	.	TGCGCCAGCAGTCAATCATTACCATCCTCCTACGAGCAGTACTTC	CASSQSLPSSYEQYF